Presented here are 22 T cell receptor beta chains from one specimen sequenced in a study of cytomegalovirus exposure and HLA in healthy donors. Both 60 Vbeta primers and 13 Jbeta primers went into the PCR. TCRdb's copy holds only in-frame clones and misses some; the assay was immunoSEQ multiplex PCR. The sample has 160,000 or so clones; around 73% are singletons. The material sequenced was PBMCs. All receptors derive from a male donor in good health and CMV-seronegative.

The rearrangement uses TRBV7-2 and TRBJ1-2; 7 bases agree with TRBD1. V shed 1 base, J shed 2 bases, and the junction held 1 base outside the gene matches. The CDR3 runs 14 residues. CDR1 and CDR2 (germline): SGHTA, FQGNSA. The CDR3 DNA is TGTGCCAGCAGCTTAGTGACAGGGAACTATGGCTACACCTTC. Its protein product is CASSLVTGNYGYTF.

The chain uses TRBV19 and TRBJ2-7; 9 bases agree with TRBD1. CDR3 length: 14 amino acids. V gave up 3 bases and J gave up 3 bases; unmatched junction bases: 3. Germline V gene lookup returns CDR1 LNHDA and CDR2 SQIVND (reference sequence). CDR3 DNA sequence: TGTGCCAGTAGTATGGGGACAGGGTTCTACGAGCAGTACTTC. It translates to CASSMGTGFYEQYF.

The chain links TRBV27 to TRBJ2-3, with D perhaps matching TRBD1 (6 bases). V lost 2 bases to trimming and J lost 1 base, with 10 bases between them. The CDR3 sequence is 15 residues long. Germline-derived CDR1 and CDR2 are MNHEY and SMNVEV (reference sequence). DNA of the CDR3: TGTGCCAGCAGTTTAAGGGACACCCGCACAGATACGCAGTATTTT. Protein: CASSLRDTRTDTQYF.

The V and J genes are TRBV27 and TRBJ1-1; a possible D gene is TRBD1 (6 bases). The CDR3 contains 14 residues. Germline values: CDR1 MNHEY, CDR2 SMNVEV (reference sequence). Trimming took off 1 base at V and 5 bases at J, with 11 bases between the two ends. The CDR3 spells CASSLWPQGTEAFF. CDR3 nucleotide sequence: TGTGCCAGCAGTTTATGGCCCCAGGGGACTGAAGCTTTCTTT.

The rearrangement joins TRBV5-4 to TRBJ2-1; the match to TRBD2 covers 7 bases. J was trimmed by 0 bases and V by 3 bases; bases with no gene match: 3. Germline V lookup: CDR1 SGHNT, CDR2 YYREEE (reference sequence). The CDR3 contains 15 residues. CDR3 DNA: TGTGCCAGCAGCTCCGGACTAGACTCCTACAATGAGCAGTTCTTC. It translates to CASSSGLDSYNEQFF.

This chain links TRBV5-4 with TRBJ1-2; D gene ambiguous. The CDR3 extends over 14 amino acids. The V end lost 1 base, the J end lost 5 bases, and 12 bases lay between the germline ends. Germline V gene sequence: CDR1 SGHNT, CDR2 YYREEE (reference sequence). CDR3 sequence: CASSLLDGEYGYTF. CDR3 sequence (DNA): TGTGCCAGCAGCTTGTTGGACGGGGAATATGGCTACACCTTC. Together with reference TRBV5-4 and TRBJ1-2, the CDR3 gives the full variable domain: ETGVTQSPTHLIKTRGQQVTLRCSSQSGHNTVSWYQQALGQGPQFIFQYYREEENGRGNFPPRFSGLQFPNYSSELNVNALELDDSALYLCASSLLDGEYGYTFGSGTRLTVV.

The chain has TRBV20-1 and TRBJ2-7; 10 bases are shared with TRBD2. This CDR3 spans 11 amino acids. The germline V gene encodes CDR1 DFQATT and CDR2 SNEGSKA (reference sequence). CDR3 nucleotide sequence: TGCAGCACCGGGACTAGCGACGAGCAGTACTTC. This translates into CSTGTSDEQYF.

The V gene is TRBV5-1, the J gene TRBJ2-1, with D maybe TRBD1 (6 bases). The CDR3 contains 13 residues. In germline, CDR1 is SGHRS, CDR2 YFSETQ. The V gene lost 6 bases and the J gene lost 3 bases, with 10 bases spanning the gap. The CDR3 sequence: CASMEDSYNEQFF. The CDR3 DNA reads as TGCGCCAGCATGGAGGACAGCTACAATGAGCAGTTCTTC.

The chain couples TRBV28 to TRBJ2-3, with D unclear. Germline CDR1 MDHEN, CDR2 SYDVKM. This CDR3 spans 12 amino acids. The ends were cut back, 2 bases at V and 5 bases at J, with 5 bases in the middle. The CDR3 reads CASSLMRDTQYF. CDR3 nucleotide sequence: TGTGCCAGCAGTTTAATGAGAGATACGCAGTATTTT.

This clone has a handful of counts. The V call is TRBV5-1, the J call TRBJ1-5; no clear D gene. The CDR3 consists of 13 residues. Germline CDR1 and CDR2: SGHRS and YFSETQ. V was cut by 4 bases and J by 4 bases, with 9 bases left in between. CDR3: CASSPAGNQPQHF. The CDR3, as DNA: TGCGCCAGCAGCCCCGCCGGTAATCAGCCCCAGCATTTT.

V is TRBV6-4 and J is TRBJ1-2, with TRBD1 matching 8 bases. V lost 5 bases and J lost 7; bases outside the gene matches: 9. The CDR3 spans 14 residues. Germline V gene data show CDR1 as MRHNA and CDR2 as SNTAGT. CDR3 sequence: CASSTGQGNSGYTF. The CDR3 bases are TGTGCCAGCAGTACCGGACAGGGTAATAGTGGCTACACCTTC.

The rearrangement joins TRBV6-6 to TRBJ2-3; D is uncertain. CDR3 length: 13 amino acids. Trimming left V 4 bases short and J 0 bases short, with 5 bases between. Per germline, CDR1 MNHNY and CDR2 SVGAGI (reference sequence). The CDR3 DNA reads as TGTGCCAGCAGTTTCAGGAGCACAGATACGCAGTATTTT. The encoded protein is CASSFRSTDTQYF.

This chain uses TRBV5-8 with TRBJ1-1; TRBD1 is a possible D gene (5 bases). This CDR3 is 13 amino acids long. Deletions cut 10 bases from V and 3 bases from J, with 16 bases between. The germline V gene has CDR1 SGHTS and CDR2 YDEGEE. In DNA form, the CDR3 reads TGTGCCTCCCCTCGGGGGTACCACACTGAAGCTTTCTTT. Translation: CASPRGYHTEAFF.

V and J are TRBV6-6 and TRBJ1-6; 7 bases are shared with TRBD1. CDR1 MNHNY and CDR2 SVGAGI come from the germline V gene (reference sequence). Trimming at V came to 4 bases and at J to 7 bases, leaving 7 bases not matched to a gene. The CDR3 has 15 residues. The CDR3 loop reads CASSWQGDGNSPLHF. Here the CDR3 DNA reads TGTGCCAGCAGTTGGCAGGGGGACGGAAATTCACCCCTCCACTTT.

In nucleotides, the CDR3 is TGTGCCAGCAGCGTTCGGGGAGGGACCCAGTACTTC. It encodes CASSVRGGTQYF. The genes are TRBV9 and TRBJ2-5; D possibly corresponds to TRBD2 (6 bases). Germline loops: CDR1 SGDLS, CDR2 YYNGEE. V was pared by 2 bases and J by 7 bases, with 9 bases between. This CDR3 has 12 amino acids.

The chain is built from TRBV9 and TRBJ2-2; 7 bases align to TRBD2. The V gene's germline CDR1 is SGDLS and CDR2 YYNGEE. The CDR3 length is 14 residues. V dropped 2 bases and J dropped 6; count of bases not matched to a gene: 4. The CDR3 coding sequence is TGTGCCAGCAGCGTGGGGGGGATCGCCGGGGAGCTGTTTTTT. It specifies CASSVGGIAGELFF.

This clone was recorded only once. This sequence joins TRBV2 and TRBJ1-5, with no clear D. This CDR3 has 15 amino acids. Germline CDR1 reads SNHLY; CDR2 reads FYNNEI. V was cut by 7 bases and J by 4 bases, with 17 bases left in between. The CDR3 DNA sequence: TGTGCCAGCACGTTTCTTAGCGCGGGGAATCAGCCCCAGCATTTT. This sequence encodes CASTFLSAGNQPQHF.

This clone is a singleton in its sample. The chain is built from TRBV7-2 and TRBJ2-7, with 7 bases lining up with TRBD1. This CDR3 region has 15 residues. J lost 3 bases, V lost 5 bases, and 10 bases had no gene match. Germline CDR1 and CDR2: SGHTA and FQGNSA. This CDR3 reads CASSADPAGGYEQYF. Written as DNA, the CDR3 is TGTGCCAGCAGCGCAGACCCGGCAGGGGGCTACGAGCAGTACTTC.

The chain joins TRBV28 to TRBJ2-2; the match to TRBD1 covers 12 bases. Trimming cost V 7 bases and J 7 bases; bases outside gene matches: 10. The CDR3 spans 16 residues. CDR1 and CDR2 (germline): MDHEN, SYDVKM. CDR3 loop: CASITGQGAPVGELFF. Written as DNA, the CDR3 is TGTGCCAGCATAACGGGACAGGGGGCGCCGGTCGGGGAGCTGTTTTTT.

Concerning this clone: This sample also contains other DNA sequences that code for the same CDR3. This sequence joins TRBV5-1 and TRBJ2-1, with 10 bases identical to TRBD2. CDR3 size: 16 residues. Trimming took 0 bases from V and 6 from J; bases not matched to a gene: 6. Germline CDR1 reads SGHRS; CDR2 reads YFSETQ. The CDR3 is CASSLVVSGGSNEQFF. In DNA, the CDR3 is TGCGCCAGCAGCTTGGTGGTTAGCGGGGGGTCCAATGAGCAGTTCTTC.

The rearrangement joins TRBV7-6 to TRBJ2-7; TRBD1 might be the D (5 bases). CDR3 length equals 14 residues. V dropped 7 bases and J dropped 0 bases, with 13 bases sitting between them. CDR1 is SGHVS, CDR2 FNYEAQ, per germline. In DNA form, the CDR3 reads TGTGCCAGCACCAAAGAACAGGCCTCCTACGAGCAGTACTTC. Residues: CASTKEQASYEQYF. The full variable domain, with the rest looked up from reference TRBV7-6 and TRBJ2-7, is GAGVSQSPRYKVTKRGQDVALRCDPISGHVSLYWYRQALGQGPEFLTYFNYEAQQDKSGLPNDRFSAERPEGSISTLTIQRTEQRDSAMYRCASTKEQASYEQYFGPGTRLTVT.

The V and J genes are TRBV6-5 and TRBJ2-7, with a tentative D call TRBD2 (6 bases). The CDR3 runs to 14 residues. V was pared by 6 bases and J by 6 bases, with 18 bases between. Germline CDR1 MNHEY, CDR2 SVGAGI. The CDR3 region has the DNA TGTGCCAGCAGCAAGACTAGAACCCCTCTCGAGCAGTACTTC. Its protein is CASSKTRTPLEQYF.